Following are 32 T cell receptor beta chains from one sample sequenced in a study of T cells in tuberculosis. Using immunoSEQ multiplex PCR, the repertoire was profiled, and TCRdb retains in-frame clones only, with some absent. Seen here are more than 40,000 clones, less than 95% observed once, and the top ten hold 1.9%. Input material: PBMCs. Source of these receptors: a donor between 5 and 29 years old with latent tuberculosis or without tuberculosis infection. Some clones in this sample may be carry-over from other donors' samples.

In this sample, this clone turned up once. The CDR3 here is CASSLEGGATEAFF. As DNA, the CDR3 is TGCGCCAGCAGCTTGGAAGGGGGGGCCACTGAAGCTTTCTTT. This chain joins TRBV5-1 and TRBJ1-1; possible D gene TRBD1, 6 bases. Germline V gene sequence: CDR1 SGHRS, CDR2 YFSETQ. Trimming shortened V by 0 bases and J by 4 bases, and 10 bases separated the two germline ends. This CDR3 contains 14 residues. Based on the CDR3 plus reference TRBV5-1 and TRBJ1-1, the full variable domain is KAGVTQTPRYLIKTRGQQVTLSCSPISGHRSVSWYQQTPGQGLQFLFEYFSETQRNKGNFPGRFSGRQFSNSRSEMNVSTLELGDSALYLCASSLEGGATEAFFGQGTRLTVV.

The rearrangement links TRBV29-1 to TRBJ2-2; possible D gene TRBD2, 6 bases. V shed 3 bases and J shed 6 bases, with 14 bases lying between them. Germline CDR1 is SQVTM and CDR2 is ANQGSEA. The CDR3 is 14 amino acids. CDR3: CSVDKEGISGELFF. CDR3 DNA: TGCAGCGTTGATAAGGAGGGAATTTCCGGGGAGCTGTTTTTT.

CDR3 region: CASSRGQGTSYEQYF. CDR3 nucleotide sequence: TGTGCCAGCTCTCGGGGACAGGGGACGTCCTACGAGCAGTACTTC. This chain links TRBV18 with TRBJ2-7, with TRBD1 matching over 10 bases. CDR1 is KGHSH and CDR2 is LQKENI in the germline V gene. The V segment lost 6 bases and the J segment 1 base; nucleotides outside the gene matches: 6. The CDR3 extends over 15 amino acids.

V and J are TRBV11-2 and TRBJ1-4; maybe TRBD1 (6 bases). The CDR3 has 14 residues. Between the trimmed V and J ends, which lost 5 bases and 6 bases, there was a span of 13 bases. Germline V gene data show CDR1 as SGHAT and CDR2 as FQNNGV. The CDR3 loop reads CASSPGHWDEKLFF. The CDR3 nucleotides are TGTGCCAGCAGCCCGGGACATTGGGATGAAAAACTGTTTTTT.

This chain joins TRBV6-6 and TRBJ2-1; 13 bases fit TRBD2. V dropped 6 bases and J dropped 2; count of bases not matched to a gene: 1. CDR1 is MNHNY, CDR2 SVGAGI, per germline (reference sequence). The CDR3 extends over 15 amino acids. CDR3 nucleotides: TGTGCCAGCAGACTAGCGGGAGGGGCCTACAATGAGCAGTTCTTC. Protein sequence: CASRLAGGAYNEQFF.

This clone was detected once. The CDR3 DNA reads TGTGCCAGCAGATTACCGGGACAGGTGTCCTACGAGCAGTACTTC. It translates to CASRLPGQVSYEQYF. The chain has TRBV5-5 and TRBJ2-7, with TRBD1 matching over 8 bases. After removal of 5 bases from V and 1 base from J, the junction contained 8 bases not matched to a gene. CDR1 is SGHKS and CDR2 is YYEKEE in the germline V gene (reference sequence). The CDR3 is 15 amino acids.

This clone was seen once. The chain joins TRBV5-1 to TRBJ1-5, with a weak D call TRBD1 (6 bases). The V end lost 2 bases, the J end lost 4 bases, and 16 bases lay between the germline ends. This CDR3 is built from 16 residues. Germline CDR1 reads SGHRS; CDR2 reads YFSETQ. CDR3 bases: TGCGCCAGCAGCTTAAACCTCAGGACAGAAAATCAGCCCCAGCATTTT. Translation: CASSLNLRTENQPQHF.

This clone has a handful of counts. CDR3 amino acids: CASIPSGSDTQYF. CDR3 sequence (DNA): TGTGCCAGCATCCCTTCAGGGTCAGATACGCAGTATTTT. The chain employs TRBV6-6 and TRBJ2-3, with D possibly matching TRBD1 (5 bases). The CDR3 has 13 amino acids. V lost 7 bases, J lost 4 bases, and 12 bases lay in between. Germline V lookup: CDR1 MNHNY, CDR2 SVGAGI (reference sequence).

This sequence joins TRBV7-2 and TRBJ2-7, with D hard to call. The CDR3 totals 14 residues. The germline V gene encodes CDR1 SGHTA and CDR2 FQGNSA. The V end lost 3 bases, the J end lost 0 bases, and 9 bases lay between the germline ends. CDR3 bases: TGTGCCAGCAGCTTCCGTTGGCCCTCCTACGAGCAGTACTTC. Protein sequence: CASSFRWPSYEQYF. The full variable domain, in which reference TRBV7-2 and TRBJ2-7 provide the parts outside the CDR3, is GAGVSQSPSNKVTEKGKDVELRCDPISGHTALYWYRQSLGQGLEFLIYFQGNSAPDKSGLPSDRFSAERTGGSVSTLTIQRTQQEDSAVYLCASSFRWPSYEQYFGPGTRLTVT.

This chain connects TRBV7-6 to TRBJ2-5; D remains ambiguous. Per germline, CDR1 SGHVS and CDR2 FNYEAQ. V lost 5 bases to trimming and J lost 3 bases, with 4 bases between them. This CDR3 comprises 11 residues. DNA of the CDR3: TGTGCCAGCAGCCCTAAAGAGACCCAGTACTTC. Encoded protein: CASSPKETQYF. Full variable domain (missing parts from reference TRBV7-6 and TRBJ2-5): GAGVSQSPRYKVTKRGQDVALRCDPISGHVSLYWYRQALGQGPEFLTYFNYEAQQDKSGLPNDRFSAERPEGSISTLTIQRTEQRDSAMYRCASSPKETQYFGPGTRLLVL.

The gene calls are TRBV5-1 and TRBJ2-5, with 13 bases that match TRBD2. V lost 8 bases to trimming and J lost 5 bases; unmatched junction nucleotides: 9. Germline V gives CDR1 SGHRS, CDR2 YFSETQ. The CDR3 is made up of 15 amino acids. CDR3 in amino acids: CASSTSGRALETQYF. DNA of the CDR3: TGCGCCAGTTCTACTAGCGGGAGGGCCCTGGAGACCCAGTACTTC.

This CDR3 reads CASSQGVWNEQFF. The CDR3 bases are TGCGCCAGCAGCCAAGGAGTCTGGAATGAGCAGTTCTTC. The chain joins TRBV4-3 to TRBJ2-1; D unresolved. Germline V gene data show CDR1 as LGHNA and CDR2 as YSLEER. This CDR3 spans 13 amino acids. V was shortened by 1 base and J by 7 bases, with 8 bases between the two germline ends.

This chain's CDR3 is CASSEDRLAGGHEQYF. The CDR3 nucleotides are TGTGCCAGCAGTGAAGACAGACTAGCGGGAGGGCACGAGCAGTACTTC. This chain connects TRBV28 to TRBJ2-7; TRBD2 matches at 14 bases. Looked up from germline, CDR1 is MDHEN and CDR2 is SYDVKM. V trimming: 5 bases; J trimming: 5 bases; junction bases outside the gene matches: 8. The CDR3 spans 16 residues.

The chain couples TRBV7-3 to TRBJ2-1; 9 nucleotides agree with TRBD2. The CDR3 spans 17 residues. Losses at the gene ends were 1 base for V and 1 base for J; bases not matched to a gene: 5. The germline CDR1 and CDR2 sequences are SGHTA and FQGTGA. The CDR3 spells CASSLIAAGGSYNEQFF. The DNA of the CDR3 is TGTGCCAGCAGCTTAATCGCGGCGGGAGGGTCCTACAATGAGCAGTTCTTC.

The chain joins TRBV7-9 to TRBJ1-2, with D possibly matching TRBD1 (6 bases). Trimming left V 4 bases short and J 0 bases short, with 21 bases between. Germline CDR1 reads SEHNR; CDR2 reads FQNEAQ (reference sequence). This CDR3 spans 18 amino acids. CDR3 in amino acids: CASSSHGGADVANYGYTF. As DNA, the CDR3 is TGTGCCAGCAGCTCTCATGGGGGGGCAGACGTGGCTAACTATGGCTACACCTTC.

The chain is built from TRBV19 and TRBJ2-7; TRBD1 aligns across 9 bases. After removal of 4 bases from V and 4 bases from J, the junction contained 5 bases not matched to a gene. There are 14 residues in the CDR3. Germline CDR1 LNHDA, CDR2 SQIVND (reference sequence). The CDR3 here is CASSTAGQGYEQYF. CDR3 bases: TGTGCCAGTAGTACGGCGGGACAGGGTTACGAGCAGTACTTC. Combining the CDR3 with reference TRBV19 and TRBJ2-7 gives the whole variable domain DGGITQSPKYLFRKEGQNVTLSCEQNLNHDAMYWYRQDPGQGLRLIYYSQIVNDFQKGDIAEGYSVSREKKESFPLTVTSAQKNPTAFYLCASSTAGQGYEQYFGPGTRLTVT.

V is TRBV7-3 and J is TRBJ2-3; 10 positions agree with TRBD2. This CDR3 spans 14 amino acids. Germline trimming cut 5 bases from V and 4 bases from J; bases unmatched to any gene: 3. Per the germline V gene, CDR1 is SGHTA and CDR2 is FQGTGA. The CDR3 protein is CASSLAGVADTQYF. The CDR3 DNA reads TGTGCCAGCAGCCTAGCGGGAGTGGCAGATACGCAGTATTTT.

This clone was recorded a few times. The chain couples TRBV5-1 to TRBJ2-2; D remains unclear. Trimming removed 1 base at V and 3 bases at J, with 10 bases between. Germline V CDR1 and CDR2: SGHRS, YFSETQ. The CDR3 consists of 15 residues. The DNA of the CDR3 is TGCGCCAGCAGCTTGTCGGTTCCTGACACCGGGGAGCTGTTTTTT. Translated: CASSLSVPDTGELFF.

The J gene is TRBJ2-7, the V gene TRBV11-2; no definite D call. Germline-derived CDR1 and CDR2 are SGHAT and FQNNGV. The CDR3 has 13 amino acids. V lost 2 bases to trimming and J lost 4 bases, with 9 bases between them. CDR3 nucleotide sequence: TGTGCCAGCAGCTTAATCAGTCCTTACGAGCAGTACTTC. Amino acid sequence: CASSLISPYEQYF.

This clone was detected a few times. This chain uses TRBV5-8 with TRBJ1-1; TRBD1 aligns across 9 bases. This CDR3 contains 14 residues. CDR1 is SGHTS, CDR2 YDEGEE, per germline. The J segment lost 4 bases and the V segment lost 4 bases, leaving 5 bases of the junction unmatched. The CDR3 DNA reads TGTGCCAGCAGCACCGGGACAGGGATCACTGAAGCTTTCTTT. This gives the protein CASSTGTGITEAFF.

The chain employs TRBV7-6 and TRBJ2-1; 7 bases agree with TRBD1. The CDR3 loop spans 14 amino acids. The V and J ends lost 6 bases and 7 bases, in that order; junction bases with no gene match: 9. Germline V gives CDR1 SGHVS, CDR2 FNYEAQ. The CDR3 DNA reads as TGTGCCAGCAGTCGAGACAGGGTAGGGAATGAGCAGTTCTTC. It is translated as CASSRDRVGNEQFF.

J is TRBJ2-7 and V is TRBV15; TRBD2 agrees at 10 bases. The J segment lost 0 bases and the V segment lost 2 bases, leaving 13 bases of the junction unmatched. Germline V lookup: CDR1 LNHNV, CDR2 YYDKDF (reference sequence). There are 19 residues in the CDR3. Written as DNA, the CDR3 is TGTGCCACCAGCAGAAGTAGTCCCGGGACTAGCGCCTACTCCTACGAGCAGTACTTC. It yields the protein CATSRSSPGTSAYSYEQYF.

The chain is built from TRBV18 and TRBJ1-1, with 7 bases aligning to TRBD1. V lost 4 bases, J lost 0 bases, and 5 bases stayed unmatched. Germline CDR1 and CDR2: KGHSH and LQKENI. This CDR3 contains 15 residues. The CDR3 region is CASSLGGLMNTEAFF. In nucleotides, the CDR3 is TGTGCCAGCTCACTAGGGGGCCTGATGAACACTGAAGCTTTCTTT.

V and J are TRBV5-1 and TRBJ2-1, with TRBD2 identical over 12 bases. The junction had 7 bases not matched to a gene; V was cut back by 5 bases and J by 7 bases. There are 15 residues in the CDR3. Per the germline V gene, CDR1 is SGHRS and CDR2 is YFSETQ. The CDR3 sequence is CASSGLAGGPNEQFF. The CDR3 nucleotides are TGCGCCAGCAGTGGGCTAGCGGGAGGGCCTAATGAGCAGTTCTTC.

This sequence joins TRBV30 and TRBJ1-5, with 11 bases identical to TRBD1. This CDR3 region has 14 residues. V trimming: 5 bases; J trimming: 4 bases; junction bases outside the gene matches: 4. Germline assignment: CDR1 GTSNPN and CDR2 SVGIG (reference sequence). The CDR3 sequence is CAWAGQGANQPQHF. CDR3 nucleotides: TGTGCCTGGGCCGGACAGGGGGCGAATCAGCCCCAGCATTTT. Supplemented by reference TRBV30 and TRBJ1-5, the full variable domain reads SQTIHQWPATLVQPVGSPLSLECTVEGTSNPNLYWYRQAAGRGLQLLFYSVGIGQISSEVPQNLSASRPQDRQFILSSKKLLLSDSGFYLCAWAGQGANQPQHFGDGTRLSIL.

The V gene is TRBV10-3, the J gene TRBJ2-3, with 11 bases lining up with TRBD2. Germline V gene sequence: CDR1 ENHRY, CDR2 SYGVKD. V was clipped by 4 bases and J by 2 bases; unmatched bases: 5. The CDR3 is made up of 16 amino acids. The CDR3 sequence is CAISGLAGSITDTQYF. The CDR3 nucleotides read TGTGCCATCAGTGGACTAGCGGGATCTATCACAGATACGCAGTATTTT.

The chain carries TRBV12-1 and TRBJ2-3; the table's D gene call, TRBD2, was not cross checked with the DNA. TRBV12-1 is a pseudogene. This CDR3 spans 17 amino acids. CDR3 DNA: TGTGCCAGCAGCTTTGAATATAACGGGATAAAGACAGATACGCAGTATTTT. This sequence encodes CASSFEYNGIKTDTQYF.

V usage is TRBV27 and J usage is TRBJ1-1, with D possibly matching TRBD1 (6 bases). Looked up from germline, CDR1 is MNHEY and CDR2 is SMNVEV (reference sequence). V was clipped by 4 bases and J by 3 bases, with 15 bases between them. The CDR3 consists of 15 residues. CDR3 nucleotide sequence: TGTGCCAGCAGTTCTTATGACAGGACGGACACTGAAGCTTTCTTT. Its protein is CASSSYDRTDTEAFF.

The chain uses TRBV28 and TRBJ2-5, with a weak D call TRBD1 (6 bases). V was shortened by 5 bases and J by 3 bases, with 16 bases between the two germline ends. The CDR3 runs to 15 residues. The germline V gene has CDR1 MDHEN and CDR2 SYDVKM. The CDR3 DNA sequence: TGTGCCAGCAGTCGACTACTTTCAGGGGAAGAGACCCAGTACTTC. Translation: CASSRLLSGEETQYF.

The chain is built from TRBV5-1 and TRBJ2-7; 10 bases line up with TRBD1. V was clipped by 4 bases and J by 6 bases; unmatched bases: 7. Germline-derived CDR1 and CDR2 are SGHRS and YFSETQ. CDR3 length: 14 residues. As DNA, the CDR3 is TGCGCCAGCAGCCGGGACAGGGGCTTCCTCGAGCAGTACTTC. It yields the protein CASSRDRGFLEQYF.

This chain connects TRBV4-1 to TRBJ1-2; D is undetermined. The CDR3 is made up of 12 amino acids. V lost 3 bases and J 7 bases, leaving 9 bases between the germline ends. In germline, CDR1 is MGHRA, CDR2 YSYEKL. DNA for the CDR3: TGCGCCAGCAGCCAGGAGACGGGTGGCTACACCTTC. Residues: CASSQETGGYTF.

This clone is a singleton in its sample. The V gene is TRBV4-1, the J gene TRBJ2-7; tentative D call: TRBD1 (7 bases). This CDR3 is 15 amino acids long. In germline, CDR1 is MGHRA, CDR2 YSYEKL. Trimming removed 4 bases from V and 2 bases from J, with 15 bases in between. In DNA, the CDR3 is TGCGCCAGCAGCCGCGGGACAGCGCTACCCTACGAGCAGTACTTC. It specifies CASSRGTALPYEQYF.